This paragraph reports one T cell receptor beta chain. What it recognizes is unknown. With 4 bases removed from V and 7 bases from J, the gap between germline ends came to 19 bases. Germline V lookup: CDR1 SGHTA, CDR2 FQGNSA. The CDR3 contains 15 residues. TCRdb keeps only in-frame clones here, not all; method: immunoSEQ multiplex PCR. Counted here are 98,000 or so clones, approximately 86% occurring once; the ten biggest clones make up 0.7% to 0.95%. The record originates from a study of OX40 agonist ivuxolimab in advanced cancers. General observations from the study: Near-lowest levels of clonal expansion characterized partial responders at 0.1-3.0 mg/kg. A proportion of nonresponders additionally exhibited low normalized T-cell clonal expansion.

Samples were taken at baseline and on day 1 of cycles 4 and 7. This receptor was taken from an adult with an advanced solid tumor such as melanoma, head and neck, liver or kidney cancer. This chain links TRBV7-2 with TRBJ1-2, with unresolved D. The material was CD4+ or CD8+ T cells sorted from blood, obtained in a trial of the OX40 agonist ivuxolimab. The CDR3 spells CASSSGAGPGSGYTF. The CDR3 region has the DNA TGTGCCAGCAGCTCCGGCGCAGGCCCCGGGTCTGGCTACACCTTC.